Shown below are 30 T cell receptor beta chains from a single sample sequenced in a study of cytomegalovirus exposure and HLA in healthy donors. This PCR relied on a set of 60 Vbeta primers and 13 Jbeta primers. Data came from immunoSEQ multiplex PCR; TCRdb stores just in-frame clones and leaves some out. The sample yields over 150,000 clones, about 90% seen once. Input material: PBMCs. All receptors come from a girl under two years old in good health and CMV-seronegative.

V usage is TRBV19 and J usage is TRBJ2-5; tentatively, D is TRBD2 (6 bases). CDR3 length: 14 residues. The V and J ends lost 6 bases and 5 bases respectively, with 16 bases between them. Germline V gene lookup returns CDR1 LNHDA and CDR2 SQIVND (reference sequence). The CDR3 loop reads CASREAGGSETQYF. Written as DNA, the CDR3 is TGTGCCAGTAGGGAAGCGGGCGGATCGGAGACCCAGTACTTC.

The chain has TRBV29-1 and TRBJ1-1, with 7 nucleotides matching TRBD1. CDR1 SQVTM and CDR2 ANQGSEA come from the germline V gene. CDR3 size: 13 residues. The ends lost 5 bases at V and 4 bases at J; junction bases unmatched: 7. CDR3 DNA: TGCAGCGTTCGACAGGGTAGGGCCACTGAAGCTTTCTTT. This translates into CSVRQGRATEAFF.

Notes on this clone: Distinct nucleotide sequences in the sample also encode this CDR3. The chain is built from TRBV5-6 and TRBJ2-7, with 7 nucleotides matching TRBD2. CDR1 is SGHDT, CDR2 YYEEEE, per germline. J lost 2 bases, V lost 2 bases, and 7 bases had no gene match. This CDR3 is 15 amino acids long. The CDR3 loop reads CASSFGSGSTYEQYF. As DNA, the CDR3 is TGTGCCAGCAGCTTCGGTAGCGGGTCTACCTACGAGCAGTACTTC. The complete variable domain, with remaining parts taken from reference TRBV5-6 and TRBJ2-7, reads DAGVTQSPTHLIKTRGQQVTLRCSPKSGHDTVSWYQQALGQGPQFIFQYYEEEERQRGNFPDRFSGHQFPNYSSELNVNALLLGDSALYLCASSFGSGSTYEQYFGPGTRLTVT.

The rearrangement joins TRBV6-6 to TRBJ1-2; D is perhaps TRBD1 (5 bases). V was trimmed by 7 bases and J by 4 bases, leaving 13 bases between them. CDR1 and CDR2 (germline): MNHNY, SVGAGI (reference sequence). This CDR3 region has 13 residues. The CDR3 DNA follows: TGTGCCAGCAATCGGGGGGGTGCCTATGGCTACACCTTC. Translation: CASNRGGAYGYTF.

The chain is built from TRBV6-6 and TRBJ1-6, with TRBD1 matching over 8 bases. This CDR3 spans 13 amino acids. Trimming removed 7 bases from V and 9 bases from J; junction bases left unmatched: 5. Germline CDR1 MNHNY, CDR2 SVGAGI (reference sequence). The CDR3, as DNA: TGTGCCAGCAAAGAGACAGGGGTTTCACCCCTCCACTTT. The encoded protein is CASKETGVSPLHF.

This clone was picked up one time. The chain is built from TRBV4-1 and TRBJ2-7; 7 bases are shared with TRBD1. Trimming removed 1 base from V and 0 bases from J; junction bases left unmatched: 6. Germline CDR1 is MGHRA and CDR2 is YSYEKL. This CDR3 region has 16 residues. Here the CDR3 reads CASSQVGQESSYEQYF. As DNA, the CDR3 is TGCGCCAGCAGCCAAGTCGGACAGGAGAGCTCCTACGAGCAGTACTTC.

The rearrangement links TRBV11-2 to TRBJ1-4, with D unresolved. V was pared by 4 bases and J by 14 bases, with 17 bases between. The CDR3 loop spans 13 amino acids. The germline gives CDR1 SGHAT, CDR2 FQNNGV. The CDR3 is CASSSLLTTVLFF. The CDR3 nucleotides are TGTGCCAGCAGCTCCCTTTTAACAACAGTTCTGTTTTTT.

The chain is built from TRBV10-3 and TRBJ2-3, with TRBD2 identical over 13 bases. The length of the CDR3 is 16 residues. Germline CDR1 and CDR2: ENHRY and SYGVKD. With V trimmed by 6 bases and J by 1 base, 4 bases remained unmatched. CDR3 protein: CAISGTSGAGTDTQYF. CDR3 nucleotides: TGTGCCATCAGCGGGACTAGCGGGGCGGGCACAGATACGCAGTATTTT.

The V and J genes are TRBV27 and TRBJ1-5; possibly TRBD1 for D (6 bases). Between the trimmed V and J ends, which lost 5 bases and 0 bases, there was a span of 14 bases. CDR3 length: 16 residues. Germline V CDR1 and CDR2: MNHEY, SMNVEV (reference sequence). CDR3 in amino acids: CASSPARGYSNQPQHF. In DNA, the CDR3 is TGTGCCAGCAGTCCCGCTAGGGGGTATAGCAATCAGCCCCAGCATTTT.

A single count supports this clone. The chain recombines TRBV7-2 with TRBJ2-3; no clear D gene. CDR1 SGHTA and CDR2 FQGNSA come from the germline V gene. V was trimmed by 1 base and J by 5 bases, leaving 19 bases between them. This CDR3 has 17 residues. CDR3 sequence (DNA): TGTGCCAGCAGCTTAGGCGTGGCGGAAGCAACGATAGATACGCAGTATTTT. Translating it yields CASSLGVAEATIDTQYF.

This sequence joins TRBV7-2 and TRBJ2-7; maybe TRBD2 (6 bases). Germline assignment: CDR1 SGHTA and CDR2 FQGNSA. The ends were cut back, 3 bases at V and 2 bases at J, with 11 bases in the middle. The CDR3 contains 14 residues. CDR3 sequence (DNA): TGTGCCAGCAGCTTCGGGGGAGTCCCCTACGAGCAGTACTTC. Its protein is CASSFGGVPYEQYF.

J is TRBJ2-3 and V is TRBV4-2, with 7 bases fitting TRBD2. The V and J ends lost 0 bases and 2 bases, in that order; junction bases with no gene match: 8. Looked up from germline, CDR1 is LGHNA and CDR2 is YNFKEQ. This CDR3 has 17 amino acids. The CDR3 sequence is CASSQDVQRGDTDTQYF. CDR3 nucleotide sequence: TGTGCCAGCAGCCAAGATGTCCAGCGGGGAGACACAGATACGCAGTATTTT.

The chain combines TRBV2 with TRBJ2-1; 11 bases match TRBD2. Trimming took 5 bases from V and 9 from J; bases not matched to a gene: 9. Per the germline V gene, CDR1 is SNHLY and CDR2 is FYNNEI. The CDR3 runs to 15 residues. The DNA of the CDR3 is TGTGCCAGCAGTCTAACTAGCGGGGGATCTGGTGAGCAGTTCTTC. This encodes CASSLTSGGSGEQFF.

The rearrangement links TRBV15 to TRBJ2-5; D is perhaps TRBD2 (5 bases). Germline CDR1 LNHNV, CDR2 YYDKDF (reference sequence). The CDR3 runs to 18 residues. Trimming shortened V by 0 bases and J by 5 bases, and 22 bases separated the two germline ends. CDR3 amino acids: CATSRDLGGGIRLETQYF. The CDR3 bases are TGTGCCACCAGCAGAGATCTAGGAGGTGGGATTCGGCTGGAGACCCAGTACTTC. Full variable domain (outside the CDR3, taken from reference TRBV15 and TRBJ2-5): DAMVIQNPRYQVTQFGKPVTLSCSQTLNHNVMYWYQQKSSQAPKLLFHYYDKDFNNEADTPDNFQSRRPNTSFCFLDIRSPGLGDTAMYLCATSRDLGGGIRLETQYFGPGTRLLVL.

The chain is built from TRBV6-1 and TRBJ2-1, with D perhaps TRBD2 (6 bases). V was cut by 2 bases and J by 1 base, with 9 bases left in between. The CDR3 runs to 15 residues. Germline V lookup: CDR1 MNHNS, CDR2 SASEGT. CDR3 coding DNA: TGTGCCAGCAGTGAATTCAGCGGGTCCTACAATGAGCAGTTCTTC. Amino acids: CASSEFSGSYNEQFF.

This rearrangement joins TRBV25-1 to TRBJ2-7; TRBD1 aligns across 10 bases. This CDR3 comprises 17 residues. The germline V gene encodes CDR1 MGHDK and CDR2 SYGVNS. Trimming cost V 4 bases and J 1 base; bases outside gene matches: 10. This CDR3 is CASSGAGQGKISYEQYF. In DNA, the CDR3 is TGTGCCAGCAGTGGCGCGGGACAGGGGAAGATTTCCTACGAGCAGTACTTC.

The sample holds one count of this clone. This chain connects TRBV25-1 to TRBJ1-2, with D unresolved. This CDR3 contains 17 residues. CDR1 is MGHDK, CDR2 SYGVNS, per germline. Trimming left V 3 bases short and J 1 base short, with 18 bases between. The DNA of the CDR3 is TGTGCCAGCAGTGACAGTAATAAAGGAGATTTTAACTATGGCTACACCTTC. Translated, it gives CASSDSNKGDFNYGYTF.

This clone was observed a few times. The gene calls are TRBV11-2 and TRBJ2-5; 8 bases line up with TRBD2. TRBJ2-7 matches the DNA end more closely, so the J call is doubtful. Looked up from germline, CDR1 is SGHAT and CDR2 is FQNNGV. The length of the CDR3 is 17 residues. The CDR3 sequence is CASSLDLDSGETYEQYF. In DNA, the CDR3 is TGTGCCAGCAGCTTAGATCTGGATAGCGGGGAAACCTACGAGCAGTACTTC.

The gene calls are TRBV6-5 and TRBJ2-5, with a tentative D call TRBD2 (5 bases). The CDR3 sequence is 12 residues long. From germline, CDR1 is MNHEY and CDR2 SVGAGI. The V and J ends lost 6 bases and 0 bases respectively, with 5 bases between them. The CDR3 DNA sequence: TGTGCCAGCAGGCGGGACCAAGAGACCCAGTACTTC. Encoded protein: CASRRDQETQYF.

The chain is built from TRBV7-2 and TRBJ2-1, with D uncertain. Looked up from germline, CDR1 is SGHTA and CDR2 is FQGNSA. The CDR3 runs 17 residues. V lost 6 bases and J 0 bases, leaving 18 bases between the germline ends. The CDR3 DNA sequence: TGTGCCAGCAGAATAGGCCCCGCGGCGTACTCCTACAATGAGCAGTTCTTC. It encodes CASRIGPAAYSYNEQFF.

CDR3 region: CASSSRDKNTGELFF. The DNA of the CDR3 is TGTGCCAGCAGCAGCCGGGACAAGAACACCGGGGAGCTGTTTTTT. The rearrangement joins TRBV7-9 to TRBJ2-2; perhaps TRBD1 as D (6 bases). The CDR3 totals 15 residues. Looked up from germline, CDR1 is SEHNR and CDR2 is FQNEAQ (reference sequence). V gave up 5 bases and J gave up 1 base, with 11 bases separating them.

The rearrangement joins TRBV21-1 to TRBJ2-7; TRBD1, the table's D call, was not compared with the DNA. TRBV21-1 is flagged as a pseudogene. This CDR3 is built from 12 residues. CDR3: CASSKTGGWLPF. The CDR3 nucleotides read TGTGCCAGCAGCAAGACAGGGGGCTGGCTACCGTTC.

V and J are TRBV30 and TRBJ2-1; 8 bases agree with TRBD2. From germline, CDR1 is GTSNPN and CDR2 SVGIG (reference sequence). Trimming at V came to 0 bases and at J to 5 bases, leaving 6 bases not matched to a gene. CDR3 length equals 15 residues. The CDR3 region has the DNA TGTGCCTGGAGTGTGAGTCTAGCGGGCCACAATGAGCAGTTCTTC. The encoded protein is CAWSVSLAGHNEQFF.

The CDR3 sequence is CASSFAGENTIYF. DNA for the CDR3: TGTGCCAGCAGCTTCGCAGGGGAAAACACCATATATTTT. This chain uses TRBV7-2 with TRBJ1-3; D perhaps matches TRBD1 (6 bases). Trimming cost V 3 bases and J 6 bases, with 9 bases left between them. The CDR3 is 13 amino acids. The germline gives CDR1 SGHTA, CDR2 FQGNSA.

The chain links TRBV4-1 to TRBJ1-2; D perhaps matches TRBD1 (5 bases). Germline CDR1 MGHRA, CDR2 YSYEKL. V was pared by 0 bases and J by 8 bases, with 16 bases between. The CDR3 loop spans 15 amino acids. This CDR3 reads CASSQDRGVGEGYTF. CDR3 DNA sequence: TGCGCCAGCAGCCAAGATCGGGGGGTAGGGGAAGGCTACACCTTC.

The chain couples TRBV18 to TRBJ1-6; D is unresolved. The CDR3 is made up of 16 amino acids. With 1 base removed from V and 5 bases from J, the gap between germline ends came to 12 bases. Germline assignment: CDR1 KGHSH and CDR2 LQKENI. This chain's CDR3 is CASSPQPRRDNSPLHF. CDR3 DNA sequence: TGTGCCAGCTCACCACAGCCTCGGCGGGATAATTCACCCCTCCACTTT. The complete variable domain, with remaining parts taken from reference TRBV18 and TRBJ1-6, reads NAGVMQNPRHLVRRRGQEARLRCSPMKGHSHVYWYRQLPEEGLKFMVYLQKENIIDESGMPKERFSAEFPKEGPSILRIQQVVRGDSAAYFCASSPQPRRDNSPLHFGNGTRLTVT.

The J gene is TRBJ1-2, the V gene TRBV4-1; D uncertain. The germline V and J ends were trimmed by 1 base and 7 bases, with 10 bases remaining between them. The CDR3 sequence is 13 residues long. Germline V CDR1 and CDR2: MGHRA, YSYEKL. The CDR3 loop is CASSQVIGSGYTF. CDR3 DNA: TGCGCCAGCAGCCAAGTAATCGGGTCTGGCTACACCTTC.

The CDR3 DNA reads TGTGCCAGCAGTGAAGCGGGGGGAGGGGAGTATGGCTACACCTTC. It yields the protein CASSEAGGGEYGYTF. V is TRBV6-1 and J is TRBJ1-2; tentatively, D is TRBD1 (5 bases). Deletions cut 0 bases from V and 5 bases from J, with 13 bases between. Germline values: CDR1 MNHNS, CDR2 SASEGT. This CDR3 is 15 amino acids long.

The V and J genes are TRBV2 and TRBJ1-2; 7 bases are shared with TRBD1. CDR1 and CDR2 (germline): SNHLY, FYNNEI. V lost 6 bases, J lost 8 bases, and 9 bases stayed unmatched. CDR3 length equals 13 residues. The CDR3 sequence: CASSARQGTGYTF. The DNA for the CDR3 is TGTGCCAGCAGCGCTCGACAGGGAACGGGCTACACCTTC.

This clone appeared once. The chain is built from TRBV5-1 and TRBJ2-7, with TRBD2 matching over 7 bases. The CDR3 contains 16 residues. The V gene end was trimmed by 4 bases and the J gene end by 4 bases; junction bases not matched to a gene: 14. Germline CDR1 is SGHRS and CDR2 is YFSETQ. The CDR3 here is CASSEGLPVGLYEQYF. The CDR3 region has the DNA TGCGCCAGCAGCGAGGGACTACCGGTCGGATTATACGAGCAGTACTTC.